A single sample gave rise to the 15 T cell receptor beta chains below, sequenced in a study of shared clonotypes between healthy human individuals. Using immunoSEQ multiplex PCR, the repertoire was profiled, and TCRdb retains in-frame clones only, with some absent. The data contain over 1.4 million clones, over 95% of them singletons. The sequenced sample consisted of naive CD4+ T cells sorted from blood. The subset: CD45RA+ positively selected. These receptors were obtained from a man aged 25 to 40 in good health.

Notes on this clone: Other DNA sequences within the sample encode an identical CDR3. V is TRBV7-2 and J is TRBJ2-7; D is unresolved. CDR1 and CDR2 (germline): SGHTA, FQGNSA. This CDR3 spans 11 amino acids. V was cut by 4 bases and J by 3 bases, with 4 bases left in between. CDR3 residues: CASSSNYEQYF. CDR3 coding DNA: TGTGCCAGCAGCTCTAACTACGAGCAGTACTTC.

The rearrangement joins TRBV9 to TRBJ2-2; no firm D call. Deletions cut 0 bases from V and 7 bases from J, with 7 bases between. Germline V lookup: CDR1 SGDLS, CDR2 YYNGEE. The CDR3 extends over 13 amino acids. This CDR3 is CASSVAFVGELFF. The CDR3 DNA follows: TGTGCCAGCAGCGTAGCTTTTGTCGGGGAGCTGTTTTTT.

This sequence joins TRBV6-1 and TRBJ1-1; D is unclear. Trimming cost V 4 bases and J 1 base, with 10 bases left between them. This CDR3 is 14 amino acids long. Germline lookup yields CDR1 MNHNS and CDR2 SASEGT. Here the CDR3 reads CASSVKGWNTEAFF. CDR3 nucleotide sequence: TGTGCCAGCAGTGTCAAGGGTTGGAACACTGAAGCTTTCTTT.

The chain has TRBV11-3 and TRBJ2-3; 8 bases are a match to TRBD2. Germline CDR1 reads SGHNT; CDR2 reads YENEEA. The CDR3 covers 16 residues. Unmatched junction bases numbered 12, after V lost 5 bases and J lost 5 bases. CDR3: CASSEGGGLAGDTQYF. For the CDR3, the DNA is TGTGCCAGCAGCGAAGGGGGAGGGCTAGCGGGAGATACGCAGTATTTT.

V usage is TRBV18 and J usage is TRBJ2-2; D perhaps matches TRBD1 (5 bases). CDR3 length equals 16 residues. CDR1 is KGHSH and CDR2 is LQKENI in the germline V gene. V lost 0 bases and J 2 bases, leaving 10 bases between the germline ends. The CDR3 loop reads CASSPPGLFNTGELFF. CDR3 in DNA: TGTGCCAGCTCACCACCGGGGCTATTTAACACCGGGGAGCTGTTTTTT.

The V and J genes are TRBV27 and TRBJ2-1; 8 nucleotides agree with TRBD1. CDR1 MNHEY and CDR2 SMNVEV come from the germline V gene (reference sequence). The CDR3 runs 16 residues. The junction had 9 bases not matched to a gene; V was cut back by 3 bases and J by 5 bases. CDR3 coding DNA: TGTGCCAGCAGTTTTAGTAGGACAGGGAGGAACAATGAGCAGTTCTTC. It yields the protein CASSFSRTGRNNEQFF.

This chain joins TRBV7-2 and TRBJ2-5, with 8 bases fitting TRBD1. This CDR3 has 14 amino acids. In germline, CDR1 is SGHTA, CDR2 FQGNSA. V lost 5 bases to trimming and J lost 9 bases; unmatched junction nucleotides: 11. CDR3 DNA: TGTGCCAGCAGCGGAACCGGGACAGGTGAAGCCCAGTACTTC. It specifies CASSGTGTGEAQYF.

V and J are TRBV28 and TRBJ1-4, with 8 bases that match TRBD1. Germline V gene lookup returns CDR1 MDHEN and CDR2 SYDVKM. The trim removed 5 bases at V and 6 bases at J, leaving 5 bases unmatched. This CDR3 has 14 amino acids. CDR3 DNA: TGTGCCAGCAGTGCAGGGGGCCTTGATGAAAAACTGTTTTTT. This sequence encodes CASSAGGLDEKLFF.

Comment on this clone: At one boundary the junction diverges from the germline segment, which might be a read error. The CDR3 here is CASSLEWLDFTF. CDR3 DNA: TGTGCCAGCAGTTTAGAATGGCTAGACTTCACCTTC. The chain employs TRBV28 and TRBJ2-7; D is unresolved. The length of the CDR3 is 12 residues. In germline, CDR1 is MDHEN, CDR2 SYDVKM.

The rearrangement links TRBV7-9 to TRBJ2-1; D perhaps matches TRBD1 (6 bases). Germline V gene data show CDR1 as SEHNR and CDR2 as FQNEAQ (reference sequence). V dropped 6 bases and J dropped 5 bases, with 20 bases sitting between them. CDR3 length: 16 amino acids. The CDR3 DNA reads TGTGCCAGCAGTAAATGGGGGTCCAGGGGAGACAATGAGCAGTTCTTC. Encoded protein: CASSKWGSRGDNEQFF.

This chain uses TRBV23-1 with TRBJ2-6, with 8 bases fitting TRBD1. TRBV23-1 is flagged as an ORF with uncertain function. After removal of 4 bases from V and 1 base from J, the junction contained 12 bases not matched to a gene. The CDR3 sequence is 19 residues long. CDR3 in amino acids: CASSPQQGEKGSGANVLTF. In DNA form, the CDR3 reads TGCGCCAGCAGTCCCCAACAGGGGGAAAAGGGGTCTGGGGCCAACGTCCTGACTTTC.

The chain employs TRBV27 and TRBJ2-7; a weak D match, TRBD2 (6 bases). Germline lookup yields CDR1 MNHEY and CDR2 SMNVEV (reference sequence). The V and J ends lost 5 bases and 4 bases respectively, with 18 bases between them. The CDR3 runs to 15 residues. As DNA, the CDR3 is TGTGCCAGCAGTCTTTTGGGACTTGCCAAATACGAGCAGTACTTC. It is translated as CASSLLGLAKYEQYF.

The J gene is TRBJ2-1, the V gene TRBV5-4, with 9 bases matching TRBD1. With 10 bases clipped from V and 7 bases from J, the junction kept 15 bases outside the gene matches. The CDR3 spans 15 residues. Per germline, CDR1 SGHNT and CDR2 YYREEE (reference sequence). CDR3 DNA sequence: TGTGCCGGAATCGTACAGGGGGCGTTTAGGAATGAGCAGTTCTTC. It specifies CAGIVQGAFRNEQFF.

Of note for this clone: The junction does not match germline at one end; this may be a read error. V is TRBV25-1 and J is TRBJ1-1; D is possibly TRBD1 (5 bases). CDR1 and CDR2 (germline): MGHDK, SYGVNS. This CDR3 has 13 residues. CDR3 amino acids: CASSEFGGTPTFF. For the CDR3, the DNA is TGTGCCAGCAGTGAATTCGGAGGGACCCCGACTTTTTTT.

The chain recombines TRBV27 with TRBJ1-1; 8 nucleotides match TRBD1. The junction had 5 bases not matched to a gene; V was cut back by 5 bases and J by 6 bases. The CDR3 has 13 residues. The germline CDR1 and CDR2 sequences are MNHEY and SMNVEV (reference sequence). In DNA form, the CDR3 reads TGTGCCAGCAGTATCAACAGGGGGTCTGAAGCTTTCTTT. Translation gives CASSINRGSEAFF.